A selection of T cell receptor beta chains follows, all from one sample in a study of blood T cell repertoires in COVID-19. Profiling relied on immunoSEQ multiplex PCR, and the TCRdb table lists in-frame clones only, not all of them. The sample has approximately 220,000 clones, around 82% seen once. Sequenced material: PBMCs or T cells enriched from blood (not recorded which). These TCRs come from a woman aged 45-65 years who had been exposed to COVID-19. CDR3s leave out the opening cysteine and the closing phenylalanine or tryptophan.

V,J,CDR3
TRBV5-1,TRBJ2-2,ASSHTGTREKTGELF
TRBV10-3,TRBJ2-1,ATGLAGAYNEQF
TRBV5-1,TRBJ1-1,ASSLRQGNTEAF
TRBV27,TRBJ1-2,ASRPGQELVYT
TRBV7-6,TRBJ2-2,ASSLPRGELF
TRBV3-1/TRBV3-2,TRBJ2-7,ASSPGGAGSQQY
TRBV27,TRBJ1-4,ASSPQVFNEKLF
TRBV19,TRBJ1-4,ASSPPRIGEKLF
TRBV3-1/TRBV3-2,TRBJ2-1,ASSPAGGSYNEQF
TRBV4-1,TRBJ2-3,ASSQERDTQY
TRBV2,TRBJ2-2,ASSGDGGLTGELF
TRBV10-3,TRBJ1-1,AIRRSRGADTEAF
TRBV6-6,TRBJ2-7,ATGTSGGYRGEQY
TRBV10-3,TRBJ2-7,AISGGQGSHEQY
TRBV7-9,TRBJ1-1,ALKRGTWDTEAF
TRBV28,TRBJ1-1,ASSLGGGNTEAF
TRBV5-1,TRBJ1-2,ASPRGTGEGNGYT
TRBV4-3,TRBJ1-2,ASSQATGEYGYT
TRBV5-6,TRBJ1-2,ASSLGGQGYSYGYT
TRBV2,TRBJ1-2,ASSDRGQSYGYT
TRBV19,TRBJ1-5,ASSSQGVQPQH
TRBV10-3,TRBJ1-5,AISESKVSAVQPQH
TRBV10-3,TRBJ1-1,AIRSGIEGGVHTEAF
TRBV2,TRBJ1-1,ASSIGGNTEAF
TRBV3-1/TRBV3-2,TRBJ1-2,ASSQGLGYT
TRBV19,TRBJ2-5,ASSRPGMSETQY
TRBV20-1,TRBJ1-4,SASIDSATNEKLF
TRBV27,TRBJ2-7,ASSPADYYEQY
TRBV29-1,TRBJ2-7,SVTTGGVEQY
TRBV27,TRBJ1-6,ATRLGRETPLH
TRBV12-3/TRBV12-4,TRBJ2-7,ASSGPYEQY
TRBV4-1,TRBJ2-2,ASSLLLYRELF
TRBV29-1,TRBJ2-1,SVERDGGEQF
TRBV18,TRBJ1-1,ASSPTENTEAF
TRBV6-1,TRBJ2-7,ASSESTSGSYEQY
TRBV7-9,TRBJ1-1,ASSPRGSEAF
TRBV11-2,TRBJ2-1,ASSIDRSSYNEQF
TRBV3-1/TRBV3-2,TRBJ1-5,ASSQGLSNQPQH